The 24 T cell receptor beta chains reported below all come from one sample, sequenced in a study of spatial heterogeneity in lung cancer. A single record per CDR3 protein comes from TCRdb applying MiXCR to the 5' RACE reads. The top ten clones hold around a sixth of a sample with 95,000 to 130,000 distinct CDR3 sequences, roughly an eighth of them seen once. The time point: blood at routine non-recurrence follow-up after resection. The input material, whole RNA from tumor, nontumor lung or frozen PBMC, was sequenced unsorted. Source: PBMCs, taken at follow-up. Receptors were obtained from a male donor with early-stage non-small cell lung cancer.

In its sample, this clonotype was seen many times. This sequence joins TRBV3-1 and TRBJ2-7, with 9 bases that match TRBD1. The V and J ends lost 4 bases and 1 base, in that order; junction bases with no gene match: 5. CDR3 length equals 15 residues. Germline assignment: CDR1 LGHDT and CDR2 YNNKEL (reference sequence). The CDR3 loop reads CASSRGQGLSYEQYF. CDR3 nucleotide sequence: TGTGCCAGCAGCCGGGGACAGGGCTTATCCTACGAGCAGTACTTC.

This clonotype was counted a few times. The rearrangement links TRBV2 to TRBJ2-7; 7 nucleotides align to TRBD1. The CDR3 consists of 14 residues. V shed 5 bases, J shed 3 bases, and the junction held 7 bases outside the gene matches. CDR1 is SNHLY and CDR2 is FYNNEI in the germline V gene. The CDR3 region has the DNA TGTGCCAGCAGTAGAGACAGGGATGACTACGAGCAGTACTTC. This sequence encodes CASSRDRDDYEQYF.

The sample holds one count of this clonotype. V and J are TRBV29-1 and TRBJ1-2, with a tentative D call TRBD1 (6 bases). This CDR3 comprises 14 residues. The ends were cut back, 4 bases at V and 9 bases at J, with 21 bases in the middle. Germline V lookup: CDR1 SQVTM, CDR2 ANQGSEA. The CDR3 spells CSVVGGGGTLSYTF. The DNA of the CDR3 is TGCAGCGTTGTCGGCGGAGGGGGAACTCTTAGCTACACCTTC. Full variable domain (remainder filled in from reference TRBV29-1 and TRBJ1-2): SAVISQKPSRDICQRGTSLTIQCQVDSQVTMMFWYRQQPGQSLTLIATANQGSEATYESGFVIDKFPISRPNLTFSTLTVSNMSPEDSSIYLCSVVGGGGTLSYTFGSGTRLTVV.

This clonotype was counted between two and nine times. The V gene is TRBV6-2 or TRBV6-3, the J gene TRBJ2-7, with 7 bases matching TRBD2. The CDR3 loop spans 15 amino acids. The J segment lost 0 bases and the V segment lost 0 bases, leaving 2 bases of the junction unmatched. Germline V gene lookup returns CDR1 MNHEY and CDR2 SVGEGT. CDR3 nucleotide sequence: TGTGCCAGCAGTTACTCGCGGGGGACCTCCTACGAGCAGTACTTC. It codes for CASSYSRGTSYEQYF.

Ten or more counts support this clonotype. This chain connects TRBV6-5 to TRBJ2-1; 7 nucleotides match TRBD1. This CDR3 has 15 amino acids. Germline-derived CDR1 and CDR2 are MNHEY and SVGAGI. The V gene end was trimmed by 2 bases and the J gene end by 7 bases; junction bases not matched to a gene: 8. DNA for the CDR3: TGTGCCAGCAGTTACAGACAGGGAGTGTGGAATGAGCAGTTCTTC. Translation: CASSYRQGVWNEQFF.

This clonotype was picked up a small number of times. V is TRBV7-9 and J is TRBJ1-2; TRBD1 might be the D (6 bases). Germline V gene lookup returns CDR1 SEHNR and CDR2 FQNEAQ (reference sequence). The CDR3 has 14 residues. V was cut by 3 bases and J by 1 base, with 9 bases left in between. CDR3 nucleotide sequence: TGTGCCAGCAGCTTTGAAGGGGGTAACTATGGCTACACCTTC. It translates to CASSFEGGNYGYTF.

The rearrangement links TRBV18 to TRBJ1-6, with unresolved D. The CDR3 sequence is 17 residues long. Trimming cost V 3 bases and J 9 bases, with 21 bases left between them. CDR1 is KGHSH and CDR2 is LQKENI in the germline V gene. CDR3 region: CASSPQALGSRSSPLHF. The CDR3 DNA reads TGTGCCAGCTCACCTCAAGCCCTCGGCAGTCGAAGTTCACCCCTCCACTTT.

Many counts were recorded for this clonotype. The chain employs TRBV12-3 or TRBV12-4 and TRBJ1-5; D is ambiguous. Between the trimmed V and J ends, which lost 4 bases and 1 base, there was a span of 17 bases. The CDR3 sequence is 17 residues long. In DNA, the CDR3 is TGTGCCAGCAGTTCCGGGTTAGCCCGGACCAGCAATCAGCCCCAGCATTTT. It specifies CASSSGLARTSNQPQHF.

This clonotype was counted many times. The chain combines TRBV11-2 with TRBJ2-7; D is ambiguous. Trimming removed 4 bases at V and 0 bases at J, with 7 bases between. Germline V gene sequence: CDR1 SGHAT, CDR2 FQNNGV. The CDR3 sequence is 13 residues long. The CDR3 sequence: CASSSLSSYEQYF. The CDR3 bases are TGTGCCAGCAGCTCCTTGAGCTCCTACGAGCAGTACTTC.

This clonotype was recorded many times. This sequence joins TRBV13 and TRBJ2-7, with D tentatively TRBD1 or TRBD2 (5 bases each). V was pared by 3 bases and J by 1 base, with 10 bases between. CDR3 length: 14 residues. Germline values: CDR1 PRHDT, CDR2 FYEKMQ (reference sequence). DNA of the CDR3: TGTGCCAGCAGCTTCCGAGGGGTGTCCTACGAGCAGTACTTC. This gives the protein CASSFRGVSYEQYF. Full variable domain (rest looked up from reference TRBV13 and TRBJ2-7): AAGVIQSPRHLIKEKRETATLKCYPIPRHDTVYWYQQGPGQDPQFLISFYEKMQSDKGSIPDRFSAQQFSDYHSELNMSSLELGDSALYFCASSFRGVSYEQYFGPGTRLTVT.

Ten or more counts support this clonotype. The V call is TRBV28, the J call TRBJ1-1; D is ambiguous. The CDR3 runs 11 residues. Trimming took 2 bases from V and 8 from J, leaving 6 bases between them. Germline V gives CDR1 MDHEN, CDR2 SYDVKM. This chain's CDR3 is CASSLGGEAFF. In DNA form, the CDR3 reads TGTGCCAGCAGTTTAGGAGGGGAAGCTTTCTTT.

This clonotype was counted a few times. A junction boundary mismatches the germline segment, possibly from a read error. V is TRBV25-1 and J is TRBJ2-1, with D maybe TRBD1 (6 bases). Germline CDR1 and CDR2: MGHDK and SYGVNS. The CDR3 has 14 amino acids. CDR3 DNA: TGTGCCTGCAGGAGAAGGGGGAGTTCCCATGAGCAGTTCTTC. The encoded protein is CACRRRGSSHEQFF.

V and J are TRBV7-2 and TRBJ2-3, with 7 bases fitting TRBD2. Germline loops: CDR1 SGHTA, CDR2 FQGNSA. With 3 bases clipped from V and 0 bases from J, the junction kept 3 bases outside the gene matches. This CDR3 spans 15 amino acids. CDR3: CASSFSGGSTDTQYF. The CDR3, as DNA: TGTGCCAGCAGCTTCTCGGGGGGTAGCACAGATACGCAGTATTTT. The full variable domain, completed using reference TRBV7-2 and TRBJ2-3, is GAGVSQSPSNKVTEKGKDVELRCDPISGHTALYWYRQSLGQGLEFLIYFQGNSAPDKSGLPSDRFSAERTGGSVSTLTIQRTQQEDSAVYLCASSFSGGSTDTQYFGPGTRLTVL.

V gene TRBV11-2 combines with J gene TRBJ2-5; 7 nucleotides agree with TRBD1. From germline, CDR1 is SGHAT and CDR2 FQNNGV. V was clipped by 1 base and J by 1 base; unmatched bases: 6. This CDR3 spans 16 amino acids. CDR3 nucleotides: TGTGCCAGCAGCTTAGCCAGGGGGATGATCCAAGAGACCCAGTACTTC. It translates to CASSLARGMIQETQYF.

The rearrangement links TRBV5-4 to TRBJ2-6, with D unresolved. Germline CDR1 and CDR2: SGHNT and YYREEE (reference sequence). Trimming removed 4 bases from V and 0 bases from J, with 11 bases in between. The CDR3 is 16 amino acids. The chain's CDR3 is CASSRVGVSGANVLTF. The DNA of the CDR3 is TGTGCCAGCAGCCGGGTAGGAGTCTCTGGGGCCAACGTCCTGACTTTC.

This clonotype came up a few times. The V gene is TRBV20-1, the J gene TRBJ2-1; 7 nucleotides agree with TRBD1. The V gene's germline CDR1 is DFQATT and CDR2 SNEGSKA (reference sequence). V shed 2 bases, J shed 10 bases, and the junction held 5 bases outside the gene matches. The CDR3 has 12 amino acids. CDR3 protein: CSARMPRGEQFF. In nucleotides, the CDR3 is TGCAGTGCTAGAATGCCCAGGGGGGAGCAGTTCTTC.

CDR3 in amino acids: CASSYRGLNTEAFF. As DNA, the CDR3 is TGTGCCAGCAGCTACCGGGGCCTGAACACTGAAGCTTTCTTT. The chain uses TRBV6-5 and TRBJ1-1, with D possibly TRBD1 on 5 matching bases. Per germline, CDR1 MNHEY and CDR2 SVGAGI. Between the trimmed V and J ends, which lost 6 bases and 0 bases, there was a span of 11 bases. The CDR3 sequence is 14 residues long.

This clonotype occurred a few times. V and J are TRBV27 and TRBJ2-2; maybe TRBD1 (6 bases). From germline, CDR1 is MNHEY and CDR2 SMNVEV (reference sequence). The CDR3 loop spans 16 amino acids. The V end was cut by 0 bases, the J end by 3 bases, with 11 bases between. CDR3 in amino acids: CASSLSAQGYTGELFF. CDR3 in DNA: TGTGCCAGCAGTTTATCTGCACAGGGTTACACCGGGGAGCTGTTTTTT.

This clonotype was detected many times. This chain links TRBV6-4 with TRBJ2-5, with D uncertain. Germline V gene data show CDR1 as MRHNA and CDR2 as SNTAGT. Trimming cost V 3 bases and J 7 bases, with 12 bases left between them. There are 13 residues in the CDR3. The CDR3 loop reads CASSESALGTQYF. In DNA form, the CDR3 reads TGTGCCAGCAGTGAATCTGCTTTGGGGACCCAGTACTTC.

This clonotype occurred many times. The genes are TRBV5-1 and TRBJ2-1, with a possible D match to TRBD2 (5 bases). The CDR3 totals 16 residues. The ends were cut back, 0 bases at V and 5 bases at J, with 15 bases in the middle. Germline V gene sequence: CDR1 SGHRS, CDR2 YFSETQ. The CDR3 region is CASSLERGLADNEQFF. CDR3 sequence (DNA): TGCGCCAGCAGCTTGGAAAGAGGGCTAGCAGACAATGAGCAGTTCTTC.

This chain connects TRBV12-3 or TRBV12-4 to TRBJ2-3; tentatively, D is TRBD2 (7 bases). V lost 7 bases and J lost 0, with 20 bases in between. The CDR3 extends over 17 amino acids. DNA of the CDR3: TGTGCCAGCACCTCCTGGGGGGGCCCCCTTAGCACAGATACGCAGTATTTT. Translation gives CASTSWGGPLSTDTQYF.

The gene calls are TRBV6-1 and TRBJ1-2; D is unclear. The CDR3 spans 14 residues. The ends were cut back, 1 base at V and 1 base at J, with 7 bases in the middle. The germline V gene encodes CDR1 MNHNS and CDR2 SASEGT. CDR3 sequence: CASSEGPINYGYTF. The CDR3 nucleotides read TGTGCCAGCAGTGAAGGCCCGATTAACTATGGCTACACCTTC.

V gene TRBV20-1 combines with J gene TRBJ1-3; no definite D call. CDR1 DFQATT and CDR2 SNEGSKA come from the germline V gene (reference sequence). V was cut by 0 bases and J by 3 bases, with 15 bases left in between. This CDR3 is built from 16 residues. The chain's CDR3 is CSAREPTQEGGNTIYF. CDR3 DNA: TGCAGTGCTAGAGAGCCTACCCAGGAAGGTGGAAACACCATATATTTT.

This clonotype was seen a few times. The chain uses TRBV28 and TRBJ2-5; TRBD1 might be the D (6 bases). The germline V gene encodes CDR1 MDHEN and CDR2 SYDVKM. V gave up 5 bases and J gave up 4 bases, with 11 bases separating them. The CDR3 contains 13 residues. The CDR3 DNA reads TGTGCCAGCAGTACCCGGGACACAGAGACCCAGTACTTC. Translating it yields CASSTRDTETQYF.